This entry describes one TCR beta chain. This entry is derived from a study of cytomegalovirus exposure and HLA in healthy donors. The PCR contained 60 Vbeta and 13 Jbeta primers. The assay was immunoSEQ multiplex PCR, and TCRdb's table has in-frame clones only and misses some. In the table there are over 90,000 clones, 55% to 80% of which are singletons. Germline V gene data show CDR1 as SGHVS and CDR2 as FQNEAQ. The CDR3 extends over 15 amino acids. The sequenced sample consisted of PBMCs. The chain has TRBV7-8 and TRBJ2-7, with TRBD2 identical over 14 bases. The TCR comes from a man aged 35-49 years in good health and CMV-seronegative. The CDR3 loop is CSSGTSGGPNYEQYF. The CDR3 nucleotides read TGTTCTTCCGGGACTAGCGGGGGACCAAACTACGAGCAGTACTTC.